The TCR beta chain under discussion was sequenced for a study of blood T cell repertoires in COVID-19. The wider study: Either two negative PCRs, clearance, or symptom resolution qualified Cohort 3 donors as recovered. T cells, B-cell-depleted T cells, or PBMCs supplied cDNA or gDNA.

In the original processing: Amplification of reference gene primers provided the estimated nucleated cell counts. The method was immunoSEQ multiplex PCR; TCRdb's version includes in-frame clones alone and lacks a portion of them. D and trimming come from the DNA, and the V and J calls and clone size come from that table. Here the sample spans 350,000 to 400,000 clones, 80% to 90% being singletons. This clone was seen only once. Assignment of participants to cohorts was predicated upon participant-reported clinical history. Germline V lookup: CDR1 SEHNR, CDR2 FQNEAQ (reference sequence). V was clipped by 5 bases and J by 0 bases; unmatched bases: 8. This CDR3 region has 18 residues.

The clonotype originates from a man aged 40-49 years in a cohort exposed to, infected with or recovered from COVID-19 (not recorded which). The V call is TRBV7-9, the J call TRBJ2-6; 9 bases are a match to TRBD2. Sequencing was performed on PBMCs or T cells enriched from blood (not recorded which). CDR3 nucleotides: TGTGCCAGCAGCGCCTTTAGCGGGGGAAGCTCTGGGGCCAACGTCCTGACTTTC. As protein: CASSAFSGGSSGANVLTF.